What follows is one T cell receptor (beta chain) and its context. This clonotype was seen ten or more times. Its specific antigen is unknown. No much larger clone is present one base from it, and per-base qualities are unavailable. The method behind the library was PCR. The sequencing machine was an Illumina HiSeq 2500. To reduce PCR and sequencing biases, unique molecular identifiers were built into the TCR beta cDNA libraries. Per 1 to 10 million input T cells, roughly 0.5 million cDNA molecules were obtained, such that each molecule approximated one T cell. The patient libraries were prepared and sequenced using the same protocol as the earlier healthy control dataset. Within a given batch, samples were prepared together, multiplexed and sequenced on the same HiSeq lane. The paper's processing steps were these. Raw barcoded reads were processed with MIGEC, and single-read molecular identifier groups were discarded before consensus assembly and CDR3 extraction. VDJtools was used for post-analysis of the clonotype tables, with diversity normalized by down-sampling every dataset to the smallest sample size. To correct batch-related cross-sample contamination, repertoire overlap clustering matched CDR3 amino acid sequences but not nucleotide sequences. The public reads were run again by TCRdb, first through fastp at Q25 and then through MiXCR, and only productive beta chains were kept. Rows merge per CDR3 protein into single entries with the most common DNA and genes. The V and J calls and clone size are TCRdb's, not the authors'. This sample lists hundreds of thousands of distinct CDR3 sequences; roughly 29% were detected once. 0.56% of the sample comes from the top ten.

Its CDR3 holds 12 amino acids, cysteine through phenylalanine. Left in the record is the CDR3 DNA by itself, 36 bases read in frame from the first base. As encoded in the germline V gene (reference sequence), CDR1 is MNHNY while CDR2 is SVGAGI. The V and J ends are trimmed by 6 bases and 5 bases, leaving 11 bases between them. TCR beta repertoires were profiled from peripheral blood of 13 young patients with multiple sclerosis to demonstrate the VDJtools post-analysis software. The multiple sclerosis patients were children and adolescents ranging in age from roughly 6 to 16 years. These data originate in a study of post-analysis software for immune sequencing data (dated by TCRdb to 2013 to 2016). Study-level background: Relapsing-remitting, secondary progressive and progressive-relapsing multiple sclerosis were recorded as disease courses, and subtype annotation was lacking for some patients. Patient repertoires were compared against roughly 12 previously published healthy control repertoires from donors aged about 6 to 28 years. A subset of samples was prepared in parallel using single-end sample barcoding, then pooled and co-amplified after Illumina adapter ligation. What the study reported, not specific to this receptor: When samples were clustered directly using the F measure, samples prepared in the same batch co-clustered strongly, which prompted a batch-effect correction. The multiple sclerosis patient group was slightly younger than the control group. Multiple sclerosis patients had significantly lower normalized Chao1 diversity than controls, a result that suggests substantial peripheral T-cell clonal expansion. A few TRBV segments, including TRBV5-6, TRBV5-1 and TRBV20-1, were significantly more frequent in patients than controls.

The sequence is built from TRBV6-6 and TRBJ2-7; a weak D assignment points to TRBD1 (6 bases agree). This clonotype was obtained from a girl aged 5-17 years with multiple sclerosis. What was sequenced was blood. The CDR3: CASREGTHEQYF. The DNA sequence reads TGTGCCAGCAGAGAGGGGACACACGAGCAGTACTTC.